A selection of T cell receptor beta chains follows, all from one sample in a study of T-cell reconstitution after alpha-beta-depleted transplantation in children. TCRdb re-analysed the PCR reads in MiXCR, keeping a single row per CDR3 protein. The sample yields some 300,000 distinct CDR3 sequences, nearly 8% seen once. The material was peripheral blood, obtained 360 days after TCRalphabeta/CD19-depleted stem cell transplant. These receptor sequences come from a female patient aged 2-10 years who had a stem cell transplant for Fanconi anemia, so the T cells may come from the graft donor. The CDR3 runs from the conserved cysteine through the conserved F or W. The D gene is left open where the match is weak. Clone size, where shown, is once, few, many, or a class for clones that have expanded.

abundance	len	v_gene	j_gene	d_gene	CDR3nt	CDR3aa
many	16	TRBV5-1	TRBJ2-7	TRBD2	TGCGCCAGCAGCCCCCAGGGCGGGAGCATATCCTACGAGCAGTACTTC	CASSPQGGSISYEQYF
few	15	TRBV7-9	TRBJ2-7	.	TGTGCCAGCAGCCACTGGGTGGGGCGGCATGACGAGCAGTACTTC	CASSHWVGRHDEQYF
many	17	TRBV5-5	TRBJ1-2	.	TGTGCCAGCAGCTTGTCGTCTGGAGGCACAGGGCTCTATGGCTACACCTTC	CASSLSSGGTGLYGYTF
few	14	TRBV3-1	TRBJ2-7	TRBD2	TGTGCCAGCAGCCCTCTAGCGGGGGGGCACGAGCAGTACTTC	CASSPLAGGHEQYF
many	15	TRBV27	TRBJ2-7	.	TGTGCCAGCAGTTTAAAGGGGTGGCCCTCCTACGAGCAGTACTTC	CASSLKGWPSYEQYF
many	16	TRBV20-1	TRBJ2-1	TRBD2	TGCAGTGCCCCCAACCTTCTAGCGGGAAAATACAATGAGCAGTTCTTC	CSAPNLLAGKYNEQFF
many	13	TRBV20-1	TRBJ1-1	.	TGCAGTGCTATCCAAAGGGCCGCCACTGAAGCTTTCTTT	CSAIQRAATEAFF
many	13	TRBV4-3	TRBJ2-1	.	TGCGCCAGCAGCCAAGGTGATGGGAATGAGCAGTTCTTC	CASSQGDGNEQFF
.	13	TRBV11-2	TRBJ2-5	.	TGTGCCAGCAGCTTAAACTACCAAGAGACCCAGTACTTC	CASSLNYQETQYF
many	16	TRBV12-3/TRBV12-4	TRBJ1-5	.	TGTGCCAGCAGTGGAGTCAGGGTTTATAGCAATCAGCCCCAGCATTTT	CASSGVRVYSNQPQHF
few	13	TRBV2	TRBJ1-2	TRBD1	TGTGCCAGCAAGGAGGACAGGGACTATGGCTACACCTTC	CASKEDRDYGYTF
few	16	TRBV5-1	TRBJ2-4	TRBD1	TGCGCCAGCAGCTCTCATCAGGGGGCCTCGGGAAACATTCAGTACTTC	CASSSHQGASGNIQYF
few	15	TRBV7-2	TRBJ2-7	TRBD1	TGTGCCAGCAGCGCTAGCCTTCCGCAGGGGGCCGGGCAGTACTTC	CASSASLPQGAGQYF
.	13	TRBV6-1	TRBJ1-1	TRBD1	TGTGCCAGCAGTGAAAGACAGGGATCTGAAGCTTTCTTT	CASSERQGSEAFF
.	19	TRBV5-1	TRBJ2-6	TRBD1	TGCGCCAGCAGCTTGCATCTGGCAGGGGGCAACTCTGGGGCCGACGTCCTGACTTTC	CASSLHLAGGNSGADVLTF
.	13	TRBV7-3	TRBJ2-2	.	TGTGCCAGCAGCCATACAGACACCGGGGAGCTGTTTTTT	CASSHTDTGELFF
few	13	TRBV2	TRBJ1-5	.	TGTGCCAGCAGTGCCACAATTAATCAGCCCCAGCATTTT	CASSATINQPQHF
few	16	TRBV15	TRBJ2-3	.	TGTGCCACCAGCAGAGTTCAGGGTATAGGCACAGATACGCAGTATTTT	CATSRVQGIGTDTQYF
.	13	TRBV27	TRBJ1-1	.	TGTGCCAGCAGTTACAACCAGGGCACTGAAGCTTTCTTT	CASSYNQGTEAFF
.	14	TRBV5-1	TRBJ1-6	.	TGCGCCAGCAGCTTGGGGGGCCTGCCGAATTCCCTCCACTTT	CASSLGGLPNSLHF
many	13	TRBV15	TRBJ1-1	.	TGTGCCACCAGCTACGGGGTCAACACTGAAGCTTTCTTT	CATSYGVNTEAFF
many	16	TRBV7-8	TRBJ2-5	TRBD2	TGTGCCAGCAGCTCCCTGACTAGCGGGACCCAAGAGACCCAGTACTTC	CASSSLTSGTQETQYF
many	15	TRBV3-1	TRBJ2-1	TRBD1	TGTGCCAGCAGCCACCCGGGACAGGGGAGGAATGAGCAGTTCTTC	CASSHPGQGRNEQFF
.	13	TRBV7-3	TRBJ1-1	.	TGTGCCAGCCGCGCGGGGGGGCACACTGAAGCTTTCTTT	CASRAGGHTEAFF
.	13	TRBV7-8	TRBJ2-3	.	TGTGCCAGCGGATGGGTGGGCACAGATACGCAGTATTTT	CASGWVGTDTQYF
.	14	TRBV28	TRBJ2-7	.	TGTGCCAGCATCGCAAACAGGGAGGCTTCCCAGCAGTACTTC	CASIANREASQQYF
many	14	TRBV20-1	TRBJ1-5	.	TGCAGTGCTAGTGTACAGGGAGGCAATCAGCCCCAGCATTTT	CSASVQGGNQPQHF
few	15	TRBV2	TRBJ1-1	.	TGTGCCAGCAGTCCTCGAACGGTTATGAACACTGAAGCTTTCTTT	CASSPRTVMNTEAFF